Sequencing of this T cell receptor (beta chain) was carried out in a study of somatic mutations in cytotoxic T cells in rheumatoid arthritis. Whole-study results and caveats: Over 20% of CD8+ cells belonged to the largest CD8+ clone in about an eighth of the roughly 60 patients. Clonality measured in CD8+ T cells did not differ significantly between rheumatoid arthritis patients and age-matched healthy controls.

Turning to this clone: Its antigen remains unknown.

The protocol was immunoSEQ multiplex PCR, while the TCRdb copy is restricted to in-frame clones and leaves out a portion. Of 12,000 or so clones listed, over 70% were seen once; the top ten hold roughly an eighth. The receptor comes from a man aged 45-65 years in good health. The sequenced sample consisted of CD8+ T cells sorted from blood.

For the CDR3, the DNA is TGCGCCAGCAGCCAAGACAGGGGCAGGGTAGGCTATGGCTACACCTTC. This encodes CASSQDRGRVGYGYTF. This chain links TRBV4-3 with TRBJ1-2, with TRBD1 as a possible D gene (6 bases). Deletions cut 0 bases from V and 4 bases from J, with 15 bases between. The CDR3 loop spans 16 amino acids. Germline lookup yields CDR1 LGHNA and CDR2 YSLEER.